This T cell receptor beta chain was recorded in a study of cytomegalovirus exposure and HLA in healthy donors. It was with 60 Vbeta and 13 Jbeta primers that the PCR ran. Generated by immunoSEQ multiplex PCR, the TCRdb table keeps only in-frame clones and is missing some. The sample contains approximately 60,000 clones, around 83% of which appear only once. This CDR3 region has 20 residues. In germline, CDR1 is LGHNA, CDR2 YSLEER. V lost 3 bases to trimming and J lost 2 bases; unmatched junction nucleotides: 12. This clone has just one count. The chain uses TRBV4-3 and TRBJ2-1; 14 bases map to TRBD2. The sequence was obtained from a man in his thirties or forties in good health and CMV-seronegative. Sequencing used PBMCs. The CDR3 region is CASSQGAGTSGSRPYNEQFF. CDR3 in DNA: TGCGCCAGCAGCCAGGGAGCCGGGACTAGCGGGAGTAGGCCCTACAATGAGCAGTTCTTC.